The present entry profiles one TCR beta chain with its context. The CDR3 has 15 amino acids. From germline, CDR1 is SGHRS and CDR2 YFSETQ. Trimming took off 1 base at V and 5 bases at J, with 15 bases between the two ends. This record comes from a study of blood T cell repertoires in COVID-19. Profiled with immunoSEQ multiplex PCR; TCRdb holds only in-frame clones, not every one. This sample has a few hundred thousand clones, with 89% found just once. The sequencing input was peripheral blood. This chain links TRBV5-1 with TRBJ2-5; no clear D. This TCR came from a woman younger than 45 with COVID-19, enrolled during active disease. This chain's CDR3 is CASSLISARGETQYF. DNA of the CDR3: TGCGCCAGCAGCTTGATCAGCGCCCGTGGGGAGACCCAGTACTTC.